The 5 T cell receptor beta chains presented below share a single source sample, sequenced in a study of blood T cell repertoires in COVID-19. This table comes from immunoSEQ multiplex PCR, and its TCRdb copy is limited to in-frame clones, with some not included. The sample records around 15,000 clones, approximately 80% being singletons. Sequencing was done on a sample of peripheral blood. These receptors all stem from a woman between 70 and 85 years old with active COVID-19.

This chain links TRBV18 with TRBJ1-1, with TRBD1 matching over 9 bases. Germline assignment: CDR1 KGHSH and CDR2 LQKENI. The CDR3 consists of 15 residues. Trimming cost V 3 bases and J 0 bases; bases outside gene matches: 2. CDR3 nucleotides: TGTGCCAGCTCACCGGGGACAGGGATGAACACTGAAGCTTTCTTT. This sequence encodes CASSPGTGMNTEAFF.

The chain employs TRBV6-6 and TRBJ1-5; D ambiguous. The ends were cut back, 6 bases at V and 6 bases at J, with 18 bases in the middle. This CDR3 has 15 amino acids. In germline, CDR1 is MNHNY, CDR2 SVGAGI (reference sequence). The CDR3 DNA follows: TGTGCCAGCAGCAACCGAGGGCAGAGCGGTCAGCCCCAGCATTTT. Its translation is CASSNRGQSGQPQHF.

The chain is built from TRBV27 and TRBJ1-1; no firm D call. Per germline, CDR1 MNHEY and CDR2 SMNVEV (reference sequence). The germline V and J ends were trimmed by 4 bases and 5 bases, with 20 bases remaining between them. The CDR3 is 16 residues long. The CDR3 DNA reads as TGTGCCAGCAGTTCCGGTCACGGGTCGGGATGGACTGAAGCTTTCTTT. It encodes CASSSGHGSGWTEAFF.

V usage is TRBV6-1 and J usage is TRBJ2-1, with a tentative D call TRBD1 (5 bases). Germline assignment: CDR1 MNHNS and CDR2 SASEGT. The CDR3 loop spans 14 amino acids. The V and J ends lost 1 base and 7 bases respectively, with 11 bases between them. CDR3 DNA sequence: TGTGCCAGCAGTGAAGTTGCAGGGCCGAATGAGCAGTTCTTC. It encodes CASSEVAGPNEQFF.

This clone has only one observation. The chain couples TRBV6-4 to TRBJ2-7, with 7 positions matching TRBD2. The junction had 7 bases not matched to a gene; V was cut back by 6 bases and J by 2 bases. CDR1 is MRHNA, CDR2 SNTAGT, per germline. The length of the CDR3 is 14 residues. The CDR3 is CASSPVGGTYEQYF. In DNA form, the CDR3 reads TGTGCCAGCAGCCCCGTGGGGGGGACCTACGAGCAGTACTTC.